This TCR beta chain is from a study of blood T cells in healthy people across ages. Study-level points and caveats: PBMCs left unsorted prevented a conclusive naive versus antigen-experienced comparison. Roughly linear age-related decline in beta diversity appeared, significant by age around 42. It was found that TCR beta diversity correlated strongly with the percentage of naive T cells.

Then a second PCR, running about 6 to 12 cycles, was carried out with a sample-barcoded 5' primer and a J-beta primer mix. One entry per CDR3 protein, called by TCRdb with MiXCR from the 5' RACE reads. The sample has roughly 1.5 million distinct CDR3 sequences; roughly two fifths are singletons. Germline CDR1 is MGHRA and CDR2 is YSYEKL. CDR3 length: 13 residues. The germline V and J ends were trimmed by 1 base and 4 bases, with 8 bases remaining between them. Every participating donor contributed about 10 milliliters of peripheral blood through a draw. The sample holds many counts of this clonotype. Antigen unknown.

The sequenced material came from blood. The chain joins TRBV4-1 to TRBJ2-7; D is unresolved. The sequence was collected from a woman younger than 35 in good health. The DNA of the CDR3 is TGCGCCAGCAGCCAAGTTGTGGGGTACGAGCAGTACTTC. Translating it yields CASSQVVGYEQYF.